Included here is one TCR beta chain sequence, with context. The antigen is unknown. This entry belongs to a study of cytomegalovirus exposure and HLA in healthy donors. Study-level findings and limits: One later analysis reportedly identified an Asian-associated ancestry cluster that showed fewer N-insertions than the roughly 600-donor mean. The authors listed 150 or so TCR beta chains as cytomegalovirus-associated. Other equally common chains were less clonally expanded than HLA-associated TCR beta chains, a later analysis showed. The authors reported that TCR beta sequences could predict HLA-A and HLA-B alleles. These predictions were accurate for most subjects in the first cohort.

Amplification used 60 Vbeta primers and 13 Jbeta primers. Assay: immunoSEQ multiplex PCR; the TCRdb copy retains only in-frame clones and omits some. This table holds 30,000 to 35,000 clones. Germline lookup yields CDR1 SQVTM and CDR2 ANQGSEA. The V segment lost 7 bases and the J segment 7 bases; nucleotides outside the gene matches: 5. This CDR3 is 11 amino acids long. This receptor was taken from a woman in her 40s in good health and CMV-seropositive. Sequences were obtained from PBMCs. The genes are TRBV29-1 and TRBJ2-7; 9 bases match TRBD1. Here the CDR3 DNA reads TGCAGCGCGGGACAGGGCATGGAGCAGTACTTC. It is translated as CSAGQGMEQYF.